Listed here are 10 T cell receptor beta chains from one sample, sequenced in a study of blood T cell repertoires in COVID-19 (dated by TCRdb to the early 2020s). Libraries were prepared through the immunoSEQ multiplex PCR assay. TCRdb took over this immuneACCESS table, retaining in-frame rearrangements with V and J assigned. Such tables are incomplete; in checked studies, under half of the missing clones stem from an unresolved V gene, and the remainder is unexplained. The sample table records 50,000 to 65,000 clones; over 75% of these occur just once. The ten top clones hold almost 4% of the sample. The specimen sequenced was peripheral blood. These receptors came from a human donor in a cohort sampled during active COVID-19.

This clone has just one count. The gene calls are TRBV6-6 and TRBJ2-5, with a weak D call TRBD2 (5 bases). V dropped 8 bases and J dropped 4 bases, with 20 bases sitting between them. The CDR3 totals 15 residues. CDR1 and CDR2 (germline): MNHNY, SVGAGI (reference sequence). The CDR3 sequence: CASHSGGGGRETQYF. DNA for the CDR3: TGTGCCAGCCACTCGGGCGGAGGTGGCCGAGAGACCCAGTACTTC.

V usage is TRBV3-1 (or the pseudogene TRBV3-2) and J usage is TRBJ2-3, with a weak D call TRBD2 (8 bases). The CDR3 consists of 16 residues. V shed 4 bases and J shed 4 bases, with 18 bases lying between them. The germline CDR1 and CDR2 sequences are LGHDT and YNNKEL (reference sequence). CDR3 loop: CASSPGGGLVPDTQYF. CDR3 nucleotides: TGTGCCAGCAGCCCAGGGGGGGGACTAGTCCCAGATACGCAGTATTTT.

This clone was seen only once. The V call is TRBV24-1, the J call TRBJ2-1; 7 bases agree with TRBD1. The CDR3 consists of 12 residues. After removal of 4 bases from V and 14 bases from J, the junction contained 7 bases not matched to a gene. Germline assignment: CDR1 KGHDR and CDR2 SFDVKD. Written as DNA, the CDR3 is TGTGCCACCAGTGACGGACAGGCCGTTAAGTTCTTC. Translation: CATSDGQAVKFF.

The gene calls are TRBV5-1 and TRBJ1-1; D may be TRBD1 (5 bases). Trimming took 1 base from V and 1 from J, leaving 11 bases between them. Per the germline V gene, CDR1 is SGHRS and CDR2 is YFSETQ. CDR3 length equals 15 residues. CDR3: CASSLLWGPNTEAFF. The CDR3 nucleotides are TGCGCCAGCAGCTTGTTATGGGGCCCGAACACTGAAGCTTTCTTT.

V usage is TRBV28 and J usage is TRBJ1-4; a weak D match, TRBD1 (6 bases). The CDR3 has 15 amino acids. V was trimmed by 7 bases and J by 7 bases, leaving 19 bases between them. CDR1 is MDHEN and CDR2 is SYDVKM in the germline V gene. CDR3 loop: CASTWGGPLSEKLFF. The CDR3 nucleotides read TGTGCCAGCACCTGGGGGGGGCCCCTAAGTGAAAAACTGTTTTTT.

This sequence joins TRBV4-3 and TRBJ2-3; D uncertain. There are 14 residues in the CDR3. From germline, CDR1 is LGHNA and CDR2 YSLEER. V lost 0 bases to trimming and J lost 4 bases, with 8 bases between them. CDR3 in DNA: TGCGCCAGCAGCCAAGAAGTAGCCTCAGATACGCAGTATTTT. Translated: CASSQEVASDTQYF.

This clone has more than one count but fewer than ten. The chain uses TRBV6-1 and TRBJ2-7; D might be TRBD1 or TRBD2, each matching 5 bases. The CDR3 length is 14 residues. Trimming shortened V by 4 bases and J by 0 bases, and 10 bases separated the two germline ends. CDR1 and CDR2 from the germline V gene are MNHNS and SASEGT. CDR3: CASSAAGSSYEQYF. CDR3 bases: TGTGCCAGCAGTGCAGCAGGGAGCTCCTACGAGCAGTACTTC.

The V call is TRBV6-2 or TRBV6-3, the J call TRBJ1-2; D call uncertain. The germline V and J ends were trimmed by 6 bases and 4 bases, with 9 bases remaining between them. The CDR3 runs 12 residues. Germline assignment: CDR1 MNHEY and CDR2 SVGEGT. In nucleotides, the CDR3 is TGTGCCAGCAGCCGTACATCCTATGGCTACACCTTC. This gives the protein CASSRTSYGYTF.

This chain links TRBV11-2 with TRBJ1-1, with 9 bases identical to TRBD1. The CDR3 totals 15 residues. Per the germline V gene, CDR1 is SGHAT and CDR2 is FQNNGV. V trimming: 5 bases; J trimming: 4 bases; junction bases outside the gene matches: 8. The CDR3 here is CASSKLGQGLTEAFF. DNA for the CDR3: TGTGCCAGCAGCAAACTGGGACAGGGACTCACTGAAGCTTTCTTT.

The rearrangement links TRBV6-6 to TRBJ1-1; D perhaps matches TRBD1 (5 bases). There are 15 residues in the CDR3. The germline gives CDR1 MNHNY, CDR2 SVGAGI (reference sequence). V was clipped by 0 bases and J by 5 bases, with 13 bases between them. The CDR3 nucleotides are TGTGCCAGCAGTTACTCCGGGGGATTGGAGACTGAAGCTTTCTTT. Residues: CASSYSGGLETEAFF.